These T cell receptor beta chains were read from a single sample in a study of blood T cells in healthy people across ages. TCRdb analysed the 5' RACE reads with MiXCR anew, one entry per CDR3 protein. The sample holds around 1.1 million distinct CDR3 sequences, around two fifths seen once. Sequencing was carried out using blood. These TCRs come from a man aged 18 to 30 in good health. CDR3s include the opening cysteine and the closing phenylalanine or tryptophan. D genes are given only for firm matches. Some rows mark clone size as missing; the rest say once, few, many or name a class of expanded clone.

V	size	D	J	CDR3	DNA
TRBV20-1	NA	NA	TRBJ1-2	CSAKGNLGGYGYTF	TGCAGTGCCAAAGGGAACCTGGGGGGCTATGGCTACACCTTC
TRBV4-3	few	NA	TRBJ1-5	CASSPAGTKGQPQHF	TGCGCCAGCAGCCCCGCCGGGACAAAGGGTCAGCCCCAGCATTTT
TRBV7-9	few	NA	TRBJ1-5	CASSRRQKIHSNQPQHF	TGTGCCAGCAGCCGCCGCCAGAAGATACATAGCAATCAGCCCCAGCATTTT
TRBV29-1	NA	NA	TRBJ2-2	CSVQGGFPPNTGELFF	TGCAGCGTACAAGGGGGGTTTCCACCTAACACCGGGGAGCTGTTTTTT
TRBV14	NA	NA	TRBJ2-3	CASSQEFGLTDTQYF	TGTGCCAGCAGCCAAGAATTCGGCCTCACAGATACGCAGTATTTT
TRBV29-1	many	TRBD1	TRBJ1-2	CSVEPRQGNYGYTF	TGCAGCGTTGAGCCCCGACAGGGGAACTATGGCTACACCTTC
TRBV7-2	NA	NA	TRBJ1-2	CASSRGGGHTF	TGTGCCAGCTCTAGGGGGGGAGGCCACACCTTC
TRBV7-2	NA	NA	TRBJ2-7	CASSSRAESSYEQYF	TGTGCCAGCAGCTCGCGGGCAGAGAGCTCCTACGAGCAGTACTTC
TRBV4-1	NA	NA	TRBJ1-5	CASSQDGGGRQPQHF	TGCGCCAGCAGCCAAGATGGGGGGGGGCGTCAGCCCCAGCATTTT
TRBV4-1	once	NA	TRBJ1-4	CASSHVRLATNEKLFF	TGCGCCAGCAGCCACGTTCGGCTTGCAACTAATGAAAAACTGTTTTTT
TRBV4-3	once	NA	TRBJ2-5	CASSQDLPGSVGETQYF	TGCGCCAGCAGCCAAGATCTTCCGGGCTCCGTTGGGGAGACCCAGTACTTC
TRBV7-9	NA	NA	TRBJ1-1	CASSLGTGISPEAFF	TGTGCCAGCAGCTTAGGTACAGGGATCTCCCCTGAAGCTTTCTTT
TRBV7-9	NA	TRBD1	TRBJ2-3	CASNLTGPSTDTQYF	TGTGCCAGCAACTTGACAGGGCCAAGCACAGATACGCAGTATTTT